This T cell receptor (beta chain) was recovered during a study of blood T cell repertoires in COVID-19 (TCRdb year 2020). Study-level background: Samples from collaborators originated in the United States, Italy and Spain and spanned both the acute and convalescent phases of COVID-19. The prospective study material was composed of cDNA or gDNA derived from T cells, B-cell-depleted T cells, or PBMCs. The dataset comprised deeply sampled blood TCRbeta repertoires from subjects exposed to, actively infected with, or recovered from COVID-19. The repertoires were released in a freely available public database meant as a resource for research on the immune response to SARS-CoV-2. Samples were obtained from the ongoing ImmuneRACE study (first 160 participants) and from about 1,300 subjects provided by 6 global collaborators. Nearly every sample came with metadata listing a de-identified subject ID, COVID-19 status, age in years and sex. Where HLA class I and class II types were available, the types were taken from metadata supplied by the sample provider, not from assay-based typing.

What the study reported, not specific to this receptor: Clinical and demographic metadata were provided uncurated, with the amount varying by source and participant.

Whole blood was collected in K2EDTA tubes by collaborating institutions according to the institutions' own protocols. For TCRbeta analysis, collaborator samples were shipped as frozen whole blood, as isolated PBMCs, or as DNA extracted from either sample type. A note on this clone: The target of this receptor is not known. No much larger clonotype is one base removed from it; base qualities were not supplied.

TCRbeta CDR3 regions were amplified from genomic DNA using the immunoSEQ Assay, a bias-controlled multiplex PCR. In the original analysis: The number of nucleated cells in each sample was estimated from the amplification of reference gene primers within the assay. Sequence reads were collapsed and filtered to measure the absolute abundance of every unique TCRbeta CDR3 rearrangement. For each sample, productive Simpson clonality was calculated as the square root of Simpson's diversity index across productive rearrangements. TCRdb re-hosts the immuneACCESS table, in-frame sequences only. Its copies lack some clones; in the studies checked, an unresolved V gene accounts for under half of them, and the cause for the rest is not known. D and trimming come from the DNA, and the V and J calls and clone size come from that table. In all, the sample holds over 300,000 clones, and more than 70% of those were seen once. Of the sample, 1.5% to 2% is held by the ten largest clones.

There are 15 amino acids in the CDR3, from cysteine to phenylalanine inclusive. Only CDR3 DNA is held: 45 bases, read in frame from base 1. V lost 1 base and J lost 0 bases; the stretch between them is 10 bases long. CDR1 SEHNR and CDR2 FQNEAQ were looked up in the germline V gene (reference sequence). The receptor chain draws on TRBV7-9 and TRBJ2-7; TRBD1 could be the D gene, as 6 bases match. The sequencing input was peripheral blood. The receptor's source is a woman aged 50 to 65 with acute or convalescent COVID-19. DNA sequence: TGTGCCAGCAGCTTAGGGGGGCAGGGCTCCTACGAGCAGTACTTC. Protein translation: CASSLGGQGSYEQYF.